A selection of T cell receptor beta chains follows, all from one sample in a study of blood T cells in healthy people across ages. Each CDR3 protein gets one entry after TCRdb re-called the 5' RACE reads with MiXCR. The sample has 1,800,000 or so distinct CDR3 sequences, more than 35% seen once. The material sequenced was blood. The receptors stem from a human donor in good health. Each CDR3 is given with its conserved first and last residue. Each record gives: clone size, V gene, D gene, J gene, CDR3 DNA, CDR3 protein. The D gene is left open where the match is weak. Where a row states a size, it is once, few, many or the class of an expanded clone; other rows omit it.

size: .
V: TRBV29-1
D: .
J: TRBJ1-2
DNA: TGCAGCGTCGGCGGGGGGACCTATGGCTACACCTTC
CDR3: CSVGGGTYGYTF

size: .
V: TRBV9
D: TRBD1
J: TRBJ2-3
DNA: TGTGCCAGCAGCGTAGACGCCGGGACAGGCACAGATACGCAGTATTTT
CDR3: CASSVDAGTGTDTQYF

size: many
V: TRBV29-1
D: TRBD1
J: TRBJ1-1
DNA: TGCAGCGTCGCCAGGGGGTGGAACACTGAAGCTTTCTTT
CDR3: CSVARGWNTEAFF

size: .
V: TRBV6-2/TRBV6-3
D: .
J: TRBJ2-7
DNA: TGTGCCAGCACCAGATCTAGGGACTACGAGCAGTACTTC
CDR3: CASTRSRDYEQYF

size: .
V: TRBV10-3
D: TRBD2
J: TRBJ2-3
DNA: TGTGCCACAAAACTAGCGGGGGATGGCACAGATACGCAGTATTTT
CDR3: CATKLAGDGTDTQYF

size: .
V: TRBV7-9
D: TRBD2
J: TRBJ2-1
DNA: TGTGCCAGCAGAACAGCGGGAGGGCCCTACAATGAGCAGTTCTTC
CDR3: CASRTAGGPYNEQFF

size: .
V: TRBV15
D: .
J: TRBJ1-5
DNA: TGTGCCACCAGCAGAGATCAGGGCTACCAGCCCCAGCATTTT
CDR3: CATSRDQGYQPQHF

size: .
V: TRBV5-1
D: TRBD2
J: TRBJ2-3
DNA: TGCGCCAGCAGCTTGATGTCTAGCGGGGCCGGAGATACGCAGTATTTT
CDR3: CASSLMSSGAGDTQYF

size: many
V: TRBV28
D: .
J: TRBJ2-7
DNA: TGTGCCAGCAGTTCTAGCCGGACAACCACCTACGAGCAGTACTTC
CDR3: CASSSSRTTTYEQYF

size: few
V: TRBV10-3
D: TRBD1
J: TRBJ2-1
DNA: TGTGCCATCAGTTCGGGACAGGCCTCTGCGGGCAATGAGCAGTTCTTC
CDR3: CAISSGQASAGNEQFF

size: few
V: TRBV6-5
D: TRBD1
J: TRBJ1-2
DNA: TGTGCCAGCAGTGTCGGGACAGGCGCTAACTATGGCTACACCTTC
CDR3: CASSVGTGANYGYTF

size: .
V: TRBV6-6
D: .
J: TRBJ1-5
DNA: TGTGCCAGCAGTTACTCAGCGGTGCAGCCCCAGCATTTT
CDR3: CASSYSAVQPQHF

size: .
V: TRBV19
D: TRBD2
J: TRBJ2-1
DNA: TGTGCCAGCGCGGGAGACGGACTATACAATGAGCAGTTCTTC
CDR3: CASAGDGLYNEQFF